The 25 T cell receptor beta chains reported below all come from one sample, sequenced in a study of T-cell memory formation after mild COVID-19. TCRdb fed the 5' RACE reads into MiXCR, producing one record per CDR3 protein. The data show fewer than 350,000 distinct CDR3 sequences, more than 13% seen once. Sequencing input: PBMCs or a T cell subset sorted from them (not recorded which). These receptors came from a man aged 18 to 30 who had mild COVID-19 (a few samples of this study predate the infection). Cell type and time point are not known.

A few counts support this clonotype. Written as DNA, the CDR3 is TGCGCCAGCAGCGGGGGACAGGGGTACCAAGAGACCCAGTACTTC. Translation gives CASSGGQGYQETQYF. The genes are TRBV4-3 and TRBJ2-5; 10 bases are a match to TRBD1. CDR1 LGHNA and CDR2 YSLEER come from the germline V gene. Trimming took 5 bases from V and 0 from J; bases not matched to a gene: 3. The CDR3 has 15 residues.

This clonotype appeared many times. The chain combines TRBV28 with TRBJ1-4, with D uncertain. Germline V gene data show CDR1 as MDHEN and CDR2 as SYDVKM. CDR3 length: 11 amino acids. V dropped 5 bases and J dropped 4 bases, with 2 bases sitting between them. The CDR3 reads CASSLNEKLFF. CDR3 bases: TGTGCCAGCAGTCTTAATGAAAAACTGTTTTTT.

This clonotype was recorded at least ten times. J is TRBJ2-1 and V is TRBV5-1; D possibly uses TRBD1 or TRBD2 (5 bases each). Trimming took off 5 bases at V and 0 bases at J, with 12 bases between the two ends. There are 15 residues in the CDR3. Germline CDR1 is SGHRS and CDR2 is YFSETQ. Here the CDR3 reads CASRRDASSYNEQFF. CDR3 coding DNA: TGCGCCAGCAGACGGGACGCGAGCTCCTACAATGAGCAGTTCTTC.

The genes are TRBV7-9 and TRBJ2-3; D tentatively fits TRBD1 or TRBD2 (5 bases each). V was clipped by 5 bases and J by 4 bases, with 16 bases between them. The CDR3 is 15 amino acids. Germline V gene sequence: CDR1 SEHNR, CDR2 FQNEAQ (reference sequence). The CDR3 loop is CASSVGISGPDTQYF. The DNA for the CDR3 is TGTGCCAGCAGCGTTGGGATTTCGGGGCCAGATACGCAGTATTTT.

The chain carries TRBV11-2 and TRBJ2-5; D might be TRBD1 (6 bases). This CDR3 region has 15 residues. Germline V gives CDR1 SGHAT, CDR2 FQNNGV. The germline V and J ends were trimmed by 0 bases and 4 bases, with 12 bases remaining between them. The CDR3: CASSLEGAGGETQYF. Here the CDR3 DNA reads TGTGCCAGCAGCTTAGAGGGGGCCGGTGGAGAGACCCAGTACTTC.

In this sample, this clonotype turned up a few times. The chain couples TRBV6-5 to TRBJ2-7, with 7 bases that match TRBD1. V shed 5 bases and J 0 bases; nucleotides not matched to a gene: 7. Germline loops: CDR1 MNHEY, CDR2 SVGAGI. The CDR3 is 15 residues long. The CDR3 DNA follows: TGTGCCAGCAGTCCGGGACAGAGTTTCTCCTACGAGCAGTACTTC. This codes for CASSPGQSFSYEQYF.

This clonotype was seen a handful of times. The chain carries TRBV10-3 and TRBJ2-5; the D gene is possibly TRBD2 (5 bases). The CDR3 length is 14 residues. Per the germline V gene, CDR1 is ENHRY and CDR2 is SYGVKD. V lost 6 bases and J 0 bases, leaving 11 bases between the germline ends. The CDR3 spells CAIRGEGYQETQYF. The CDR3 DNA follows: TGTGCCATCAGGGGAGAGGGTTACCAAGAGACCCAGTACTTC.

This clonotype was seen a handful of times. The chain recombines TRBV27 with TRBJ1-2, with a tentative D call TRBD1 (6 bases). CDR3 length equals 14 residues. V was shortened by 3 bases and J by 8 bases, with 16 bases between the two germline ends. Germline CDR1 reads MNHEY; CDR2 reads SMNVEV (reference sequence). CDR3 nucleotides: TGTGCCAGCAGTTTCGGGGGGGGCGCGGAGGGCTACACCTTC. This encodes CASSFGGGAEGYTF.

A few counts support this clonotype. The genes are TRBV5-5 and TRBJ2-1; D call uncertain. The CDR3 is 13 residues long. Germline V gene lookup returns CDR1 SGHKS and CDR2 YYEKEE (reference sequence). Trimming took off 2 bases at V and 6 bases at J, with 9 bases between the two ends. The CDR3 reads CASSLVTVNEQFF. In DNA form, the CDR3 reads TGTGCCAGCAGCTTAGTAACAGTCAATGAGCAGTTCTTC.

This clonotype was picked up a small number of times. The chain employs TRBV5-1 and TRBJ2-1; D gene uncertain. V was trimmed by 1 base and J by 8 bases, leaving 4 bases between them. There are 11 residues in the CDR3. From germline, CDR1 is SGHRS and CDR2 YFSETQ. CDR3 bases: TGCGCCAGCAGCTTGTCAGATGAGCAGTTCTTC. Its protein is CASSLSDEQFF. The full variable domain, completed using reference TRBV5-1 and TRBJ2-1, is KAGVTQTPRYLIKTRGQQVTLSCSPISGHRSVSWYQQTPGQGLQFLFEYFSETQRNKGNFPGRFSGRQFSNSRSEMNVSTLELGDSALYLCASSLSDEQFFGPGTRLTVL.

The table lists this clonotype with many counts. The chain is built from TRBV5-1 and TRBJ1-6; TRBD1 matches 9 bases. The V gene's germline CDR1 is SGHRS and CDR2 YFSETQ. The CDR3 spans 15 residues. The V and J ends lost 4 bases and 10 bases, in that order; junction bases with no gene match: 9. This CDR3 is CASSLAGQGRSPLHF. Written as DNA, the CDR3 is TGCGCCAGCAGCCTGGCGGGACAGGGAAGATCACCCCTCCACTTT.

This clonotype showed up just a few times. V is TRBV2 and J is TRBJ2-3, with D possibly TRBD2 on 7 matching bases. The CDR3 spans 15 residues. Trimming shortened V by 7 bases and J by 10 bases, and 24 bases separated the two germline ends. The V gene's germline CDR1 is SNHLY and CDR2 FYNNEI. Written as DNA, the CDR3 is TGTGCCAGCATTGGGAGCGGGGTCATCAAGGGGGCGCAGTATTTT. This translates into CASIGSGVIKGAQYF.

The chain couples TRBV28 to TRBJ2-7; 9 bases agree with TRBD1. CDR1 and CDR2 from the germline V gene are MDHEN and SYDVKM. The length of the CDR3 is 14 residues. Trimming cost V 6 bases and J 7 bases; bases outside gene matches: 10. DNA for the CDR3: TGTGCCAGCAGCTCACCCCCGGGACAGGGTGAGCAGTACTTC. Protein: CASSSPPGQGEQYF.

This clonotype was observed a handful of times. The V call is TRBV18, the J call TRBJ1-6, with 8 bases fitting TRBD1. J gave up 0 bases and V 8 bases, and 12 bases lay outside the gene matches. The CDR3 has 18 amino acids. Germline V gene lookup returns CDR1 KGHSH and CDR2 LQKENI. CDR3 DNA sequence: TGTGCCAGCCCCTCGGGACAGGCAACTGGCTCCTATAATTCACCCCTCCACTTT. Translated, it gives CASPSGQATGSYNSPLHF.

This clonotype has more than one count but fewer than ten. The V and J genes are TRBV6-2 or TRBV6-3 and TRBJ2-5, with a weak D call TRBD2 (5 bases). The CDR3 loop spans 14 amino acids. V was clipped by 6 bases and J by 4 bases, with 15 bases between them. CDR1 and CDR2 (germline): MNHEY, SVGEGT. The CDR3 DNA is TGTGCCAGCAGCCGCGACTGGCGGGCAGAGACCCAGTACTTC. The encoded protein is CASSRDWRAETQYF.

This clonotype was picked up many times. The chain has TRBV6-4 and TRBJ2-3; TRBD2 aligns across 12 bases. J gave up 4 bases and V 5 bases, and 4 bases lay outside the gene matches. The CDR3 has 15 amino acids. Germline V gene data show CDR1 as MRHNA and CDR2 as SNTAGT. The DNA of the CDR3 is TGTGCCAGCAGTTCAGGACTAGCGGGGTCAGATACGCAGTATTTT. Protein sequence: CASSSGLAGSDTQYF.

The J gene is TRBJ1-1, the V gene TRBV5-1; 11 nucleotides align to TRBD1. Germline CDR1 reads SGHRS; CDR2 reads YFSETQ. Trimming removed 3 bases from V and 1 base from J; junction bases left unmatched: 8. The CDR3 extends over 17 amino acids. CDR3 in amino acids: CASSSGQGARSNTEAFF. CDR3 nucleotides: TGCGCCAGCAGCTCCGGACAGGGGGCGAGATCGAACACTGAAGCTTTCTTT.

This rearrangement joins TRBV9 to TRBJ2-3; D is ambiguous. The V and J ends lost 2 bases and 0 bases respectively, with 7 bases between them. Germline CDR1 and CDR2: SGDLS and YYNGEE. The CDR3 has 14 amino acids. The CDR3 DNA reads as TGTGCCAGCAGCGTGGCGTCTAGCACAGATACGCAGTATTTT. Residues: CASSVASSTDTQYF.

CDR3: CASSGYSTEAFF. The CDR3 DNA sequence: TGTGCCAGCAGTGGCTACAGCACTGAAGCTTTCTTT. This sequence joins TRBV6-1 and TRBJ1-1, with D hard to call. V gave up 4 bases and J gave up 4 bases, with 7 bases separating them. This CDR3 has 12 amino acids. Germline V gene sequence: CDR1 MNHNS, CDR2 SASEGT.

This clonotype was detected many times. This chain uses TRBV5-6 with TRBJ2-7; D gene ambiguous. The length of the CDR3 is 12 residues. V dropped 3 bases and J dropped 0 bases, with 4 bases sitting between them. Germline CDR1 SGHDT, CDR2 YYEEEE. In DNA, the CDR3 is TGTGCCAGCAGCTGGGACTCCTACGAGCAGTACTTC. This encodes CASSWDSYEQYF. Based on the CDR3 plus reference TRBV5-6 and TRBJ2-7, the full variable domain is DAGVTQSPTHLIKTRGQQVTLRCSPKSGHDTVSWYQQALGQGPQFIFQYYEEEERQRGNFPDRFSGHQFPNYSSELNVNALLLGDSALYLCASSWDSYEQYFGPGTRLTVT.

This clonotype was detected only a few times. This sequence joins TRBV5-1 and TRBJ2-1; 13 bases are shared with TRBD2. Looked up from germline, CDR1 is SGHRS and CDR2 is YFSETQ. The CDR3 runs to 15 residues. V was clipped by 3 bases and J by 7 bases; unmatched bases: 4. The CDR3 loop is CASSSTSGGANEQFF. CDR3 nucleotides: TGCGCCAGCAGCTCTACTAGCGGGGGGGCAAATGAGCAGTTCTTC.

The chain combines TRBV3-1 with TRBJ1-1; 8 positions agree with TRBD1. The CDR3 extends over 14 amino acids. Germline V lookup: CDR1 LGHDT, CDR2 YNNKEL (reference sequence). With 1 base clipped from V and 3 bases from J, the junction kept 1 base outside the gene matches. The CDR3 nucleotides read TGTGCCAGCAGCCAAGGGACAGGGTACACTGAAGCTTTCTTT. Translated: CASSQGTGYTEAFF.

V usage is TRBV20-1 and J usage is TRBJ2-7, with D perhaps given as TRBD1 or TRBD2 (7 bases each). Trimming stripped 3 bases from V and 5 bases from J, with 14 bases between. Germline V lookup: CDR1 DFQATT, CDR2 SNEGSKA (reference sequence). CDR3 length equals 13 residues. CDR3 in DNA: TGCAGTGCTAGCCGGGACAGCGGGGACGAGCAGTACGTC. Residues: CSASRDSGDEQYV.

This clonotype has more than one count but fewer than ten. The CDR3 is CSVEGMNYGYTF. The CDR3 bases are TGCAGCGTTGAAGGAATGAACTATGGCTACACCTTC. The V and J genes are TRBV29-1 and TRBJ1-2, with no clear D. Deletions cut 1 base from V and 2 bases from J, with 5 bases between. The CDR3 length is 12 residues. In germline, CDR1 is SQVTM, CDR2 ANQGSEA.

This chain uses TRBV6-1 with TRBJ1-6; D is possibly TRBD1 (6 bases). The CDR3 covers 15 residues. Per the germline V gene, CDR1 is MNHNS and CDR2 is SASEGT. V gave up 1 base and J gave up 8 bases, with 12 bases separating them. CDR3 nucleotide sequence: TGTGCCAGCAGTGAAGTCGGGACAAGCGATTCACCCCTCCACTTT. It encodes CASSEVGTSDSPLHF.